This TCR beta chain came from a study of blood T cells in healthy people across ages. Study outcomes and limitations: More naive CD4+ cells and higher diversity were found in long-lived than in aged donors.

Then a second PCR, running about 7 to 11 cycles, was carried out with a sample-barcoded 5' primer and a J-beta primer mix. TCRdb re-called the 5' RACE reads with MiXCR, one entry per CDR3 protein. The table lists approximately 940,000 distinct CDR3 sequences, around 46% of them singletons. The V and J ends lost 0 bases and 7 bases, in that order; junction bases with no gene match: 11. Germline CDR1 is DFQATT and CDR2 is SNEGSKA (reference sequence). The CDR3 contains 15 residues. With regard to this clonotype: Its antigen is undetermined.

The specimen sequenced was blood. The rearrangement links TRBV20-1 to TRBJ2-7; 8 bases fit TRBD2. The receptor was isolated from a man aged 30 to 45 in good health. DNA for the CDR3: TGCAGTGCTAGAGATATCGGGGGGGTCTACAATGAGCAGTACTTC. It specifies CSARDIGGVYNEQYF.